Below, 26 T cell receptor beta chains from the same sample are listed, as sequenced in a study of cytomegalovirus exposure and HLA in healthy donors. It was with 60 Vbeta and 13 Jbeta primers that the PCR ran. Method: immunoSEQ multiplex PCR; TCRdb's copy keeps in-frame clones and lacks some. The sample carries about 98,000 clones, roughly 81% recorded once. Sample: PBMCs. The receptors come from a man in his forties in good health and CMV-seronegative.

This chain uses TRBV15 with TRBJ2-7; D is ambiguous. Trimming took 0 bases from V and 0 from J, leaving 18 bases between them. This CDR3 has 18 amino acids. Germline V gene sequence: CDR1 LNHNV, CDR2 YYDKDF (reference sequence). This chain's CDR3 is CATSRDKTNPPPSYEQYF. Here the CDR3 DNA reads TGTGCCACCAGCAGAGATAAAACTAACCCCCCTCCCTCCTACGAGCAGTACTTC.

V gene TRBV27 combines with J gene TRBJ1-6; D might be TRBD1 (5 bases). Trimming pared 2 bases from V and 1 base from J, leaving 18 bases between. The CDR3 consists of 19 residues. Germline V CDR1 and CDR2: MNHEY, SMNVEV (reference sequence). In DNA form, the CDR3 reads TGTGCCAGCAGTTTAACGGCCAGGGTATACGAGTCCTATAATTCACCCCTCCACTTT. Amino acid sequence: CASSLTARVYESYNSPLHF.

The chain employs TRBV2 and TRBJ2-7; D perhaps matches TRBD2 (5 bases). The CDR3 runs to 15 residues. In germline, CDR1 is SNHLY, CDR2 FYNNEI. V lost 3 bases, J lost 3 bases, and 15 bases lay in between. This CDR3 reads CASSDAAGNLYEQYF. CDR3 DNA sequence: TGTGCCAGCAGTGATGCAGCCGGGAACCTCTACGAGCAGTACTTC. Complete variable domain (other parts from reference TRBV2 and TRBJ2-7): EPEVTQTPSHQVTQMGQEVILRCVPISNHLYFYWYRQILGQKVEFLVSFYNNEISEKSEIFDDQFSVERPDGSNFTLKIRSTKLEDSAMYFCASSDAAGNLYEQYFGPGTRLTVT.

The chain couples TRBV7-2 to TRBJ2-7; weak D call: TRBD2 (6 bases). Trimming stripped 1 base from V and 3 bases from J, with 10 bases between. The germline V gene encodes CDR1 SGHTA and CDR2 FQGNSA. The CDR3 extends over 14 amino acids. CDR3 coding DNA: TGTGCCAGCAGCTTAGTAGCGGCCAACTACGAGCAGTACTTC. It yields the protein CASSLVAANYEQYF. The whole variable domain, filled in from reference TRBV7-2 and TRBJ2-7, reads GAGVSQSPSNKVTEKGKDVELRCDPISGHTALYWYRQSLGQGLEFLIYFQGNSAPDKSGLPSDRFSAERTGGSVSTLTIQRTQQEDSAVYLCASSLVAANYEQYFGPGTRLTVT.

This chain joins TRBV5-6 and TRBJ1-2; D call uncertain. The CDR3 is 11 residues long. Per the germline V gene, CDR1 is SGHDT and CDR2 is YYEEEE. Between the trimmed V and J ends, which lost 1 base and 6 bases, there was a span of 4 bases. CDR3 bases: TGTGCCAGCAGCTTGACGGATGGCTACACCTTC. Translating it yields CASSLTDGYTF.

V usage is TRBV7-9 and J usage is TRBJ1-2; 7 nucleotides align to TRBD1. Germline CDR1 SEHNR, CDR2 FQNEAQ (reference sequence). The V segment lost 9 bases and the J segment 8 bases; nucleotides outside the gene matches: 12. CDR3 size: 13 residues. This CDR3 reads CASEGAPRWGYTF. The CDR3 DNA sequence: TGTGCCAGTGAGGGGGCCCCGAGGTGGGGCTACACCTTC. The complete variable domain, with remaining parts taken from reference TRBV7-9 and TRBJ1-2, reads DTGVSQNPRHKITKRGQNVTFRCDPISEHNRLYWYRQTLGQGPEFLTYFQNEAQLEKSRLLSDRFSAERPKGSFSTLEIQRTEQGDSAMYLCASEGAPRWGYTFGSGTRLTVV.

The chain has TRBV5-1 and TRBJ1-2, with D unclear. The V gene's germline CDR1 is SGHRS and CDR2 YFSETQ. The CDR3 totals 14 residues. Trimming left V 3 bases short and J 0 bases short, with 9 bases between. The CDR3 spells CASSSTGSNYGYTF. DNA for the CDR3: TGCGCCAGCAGCTCTACCGGGTCTAACTATGGCTACACCTTC.

V and J are TRBV10-3 and TRBJ1-2; D possibly corresponds to TRBD1 (5 bases). The CDR3 is made up of 12 amino acids. V was clipped by 6 bases and J by 5 bases, with 10 bases between them. The germline V gene has CDR1 ENHRY and CDR2 SYGVKD. CDR3 residues: CAISPDSYGYTF. DNA of the CDR3: TGTGCCATCAGCCCCGACAGTTATGGCTACACCTTC.

The chain combines TRBV7-9 with TRBJ2-7, with D possibly TRBD1 on 6 matching bases. The V end was cut by 2 bases, the J end by 8 bases, with 19 bases between. CDR1 SEHNR and CDR2 FQNEAQ come from the germline V gene (reference sequence). The CDR3 loop spans 15 amino acids. CDR3 residues: CASSLPQSHREKQYF. In DNA form, the CDR3 reads TGTGCCAGCAGCTTACCCCAGTCACACAGGGAAAAGCAGTACTTC.

The chain has TRBV5-6 and TRBJ1-1; D is unclear. The CDR3 spans 12 residues. CDR1 and CDR2 from the germline V gene are SGHDT and YYEEEE. V was cut by 1 base and J by 8 bases, with 9 bases left in between. The CDR3 nucleotides are TGTGCCAGCAGCTTGAATACGGGGGAAGCTTTCTTT. It yields the protein CASSLNTGEAFF.

This clone was seen only once. The CDR3 DNA sequence: TGTGCCGGGAGGCGTTCGGACACCGGGGAGCTGTTTTTT. Amino acid sequence: CAGRRSDTGELFF. The chain has TRBV18 and TRBJ2-2; weak D call: TRBD2 (6 bases). The germline V gene encodes CDR1 KGHSH and CDR2 LQKENI. The CDR3 is made up of 13 amino acids. The germline V and J ends were trimmed by 11 bases and 3 bases, with 13 bases remaining between them. The whole variable domain, filled in from reference TRBV18 and TRBJ2-2, reads NAGVMQNPRHLVRRRGQEARLRCSPMKGHSHVYWYRQLPEEGLKFMVYLQKENIIDESGMPKERFSAEFPKEGPSILRIQQVVRGDSAAYFCAGRRSDTGELFFGEGSRLTVL.

V and J are TRBV20-1 and TRBJ1-6; D uncertain. The V gene lost 6 bases and the J gene lost 13 bases, with 10 bases spanning the gap. The length of the CDR3 is 10 residues. From germline, CDR1 is DFQATT and CDR2 SNEGSKA (reference sequence). CDR3 sequence reads: CSANRGPLHF. DNA of the CDR3: TGCAGTGCCAATCGAGGGCCCCTCCACTTT.

This chain joins TRBV7-9 and TRBJ2-7; 11 nucleotides line up with TRBD2. CDR3 length equals 16 residues. The V gene end was trimmed by 6 bases and the J gene end by 4 bases; junction bases not matched to a gene: 11. Per the germline V gene, CDR1 is SEHNR and CDR2 is FQNEAQ (reference sequence). CDR3 protein: CASSDNPSGGMYEQYF. The CDR3 DNA is TGTGCCAGCAGTGACAACCCTAGCGGGGGGATGTACGAGCAGTACTTC.

V is TRBV4-3 and J is TRBJ2-7; TRBD2 is a possible D gene (5 bases). Germline loops: CDR1 LGHNA, CDR2 YSLEER. The CDR3 loop spans 16 amino acids. The V end lost 5 bases, the J end lost 5 bases, and 22 bases lay between the germline ends. The CDR3 region is CASSTTIAADLDEQYF. In nucleotides, the CDR3 is TGCGCCAGCAGCACGACTATTGCCGCGGATCTGGACGAGCAGTACTTC.

The V call is TRBV19, the J call TRBJ1-2; 8 bases align to TRBD1. V gave up 5 bases and J gave up 5 bases; unmatched junction bases: 10. The CDR3 is 15 amino acids. Germline CDR1 LNHDA, CDR2 SQIVND (reference sequence). The CDR3 region is CASSQRQGTSYGYTF. CDR3 nucleotides: TGTGCCAGTAGTCAGAGACAGGGGACCTCTTATGGCTACACCTTC.

The chain combines TRBV5-5 with TRBJ1-6; maybe TRBD1 (5 bases). V was shortened by 6 bases and J by 3 bases, with 13 bases between the two germline ends. The CDR3 is 15 residues long. CDR1 and CDR2 (germline): SGHKS, YYEKEE (reference sequence). The CDR3 DNA sequence: TGTGCCAGCAACCGGGACTTACACTATAATTCACCCCTCCACTTT. It yields the protein CASNRDLHYNSPLHF.

The chain has TRBV5-1 and TRBJ1-4; D perhaps matches TRBD1 (5 bases). V was cut by 4 bases and J by 0 bases, with 13 bases left in between. Germline V CDR1 and CDR2: SGHRS, YFSETQ. This CDR3 is 16 amino acids long. The CDR3 nucleotides are TGCGCCAGCAGCCCGGGGGACTTCTCAACTAATGAAAAACTGTTTTTT. Its protein is CASSPGDFSTNEKLFF.

The V call is TRBV5-6, the J call TRBJ1-1; D remains ambiguous. Per the germline V gene, CDR1 is SGHDT and CDR2 is YYEEEE. Trimming took 3 bases from V and 0 from J, leaving 12 bases between them. CDR3 length equals 15 residues. CDR3 amino acids: CASSSLRGMNTEAFF. Here the CDR3 DNA reads TGTGCCAGCAGCTCGCTTCGGGGAATGAACACTGAAGCTTTCTTT.

This clone came up once. The chain employs TRBV15 and TRBJ1-4, with no clear D. With 5 bases removed from V and 11 bases from J, the gap between germline ends came to 18 bases. The germline V gene encodes CDR1 LNHNV and CDR2 YYDKDF (reference sequence). The CDR3 runs to 14 residues. The CDR3 is CATSPNRGRDKLFF. Here the CDR3 DNA reads TGTGCCACCAGCCCAAATCGGGGTAGGGATAAACTGTTTTTT. Together with reference TRBV15 and TRBJ1-4, the CDR3 gives the full variable domain: DAMVIQNPRYQVTQFGKPVTLSCSQTLNHNVMYWYQQKSSQAPKLLFHYYDKDFNNEADTPDNFQSRRPNTSFCFLDIRSPGLGDTAMYLCATSPNRGRDKLFFGSGTQLSVL.

The gene calls are TRBV10-3 and TRBJ2-7; D might be TRBD1 (6 bases). V was shortened by 4 bases and J by 9 bases, with 16 bases between the two germline ends. Germline V gene sequence: CDR1 ENHRY, CDR2 SYGVKD. This CDR3 comprises 13 residues. CDR3 sequence reads: CAISGGTLGRQYF. The CDR3 DNA follows: TGTGCCATCAGTGGTGGGACACTAGGAAGGCAGTACTTC.

This clone turned up a few times. The chain is built from TRBV7-7 and TRBJ1-3, with 9 bases that match TRBD1. Looked up from germline, CDR1 is SSHAT and CDR2 is FNYEAQ (reference sequence). The CDR3 loop spans 15 amino acids. V lost 5 bases and J lost 2; bases outside the gene matches: 4. The CDR3 region has the DNA TGTGCCAGCAGCCCGGGACAGGGAACTGGAAACACCATATATTTT. This gives the protein CASSPGQGTGNTIYF. The full variable domain, its missing parts supplied by reference TRBV7-7 and TRBJ1-3, is GAGVSQSPRYKVTKRGQDVTLRCDPISSHATLYWYQQALGQGPEFLTYFNYEAQPDKSGLPSDRFSAERPEGSISTLTIQRTEQRDSAMYRCASSPGQGTGNTIYFGEGSWLTVV.

The chain carries TRBV27 and TRBJ1-3, with D possibly matching TRBD1 (5 bases). Germline lookup yields CDR1 MNHEY and CDR2 SMNVEV (reference sequence). Trimming removed 3 bases at V and 4 bases at J, with 10 bases between. The CDR3 extends over 14 amino acids. CDR3 sequence: CASSFSKGGNTIYF. The CDR3 nucleotides are TGTGCCAGCAGTTTCTCGAAGGGGGGAAACACCATATATTTT.

The gene calls are TRBV4-1 and TRBJ1-2, with D hard to call. Trimming cost V 0 bases and J 0 bases, with 8 bases left between them. The CDR3 consists of 15 residues. Germline loops: CDR1 MGHRA, CDR2 YSYEKL. CDR3 in DNA: TGCGCCAGCAGCCAAGAGCAGGCAGCTAACTATGGCTACACCTTC. It codes for CASSQEQAANYGYTF.

V is TRBV7-6 and J is TRBJ1-6; maybe TRBD1 (5 bases). CDR1 and CDR2 (germline): SGHVS, FNYEAQ. The CDR3 is 18 residues long. The V end lost 5 bases, the J end lost 5 bases, and 22 bases lay between the germline ends. DNA for the CDR3: TGTGCCAGCAGCCGTTCCAGACTAGACAGACTACATAATTCACCCCTCCACTTT. It encodes CASSRSRLDRLHNSPLHF.

This clone was seen a few times. The chain couples TRBV7-9 to TRBJ1-1; maybe TRBD1 (6 bases). The CDR3 has 14 residues. V was trimmed by 3 bases and J by 0 bases, leaving 8 bases between them. Germline-derived CDR1 and CDR2 are SEHNR and FQNEAQ (reference sequence). The CDR3, as DNA: TGTGCCAGCAGCTTTGGGGGCATGAACACTGAAGCTTTCTTT. Translating it yields CASSFGGMNTEAFF.

This chain connects TRBV10-1 to TRBJ2-6; a weak D match, TRBD1 (5 bases). Trimming stripped 5 bases from V and 2 bases from J, with 10 bases between. The CDR3 spans 15 residues. Per the germline V gene, CDR1 is WNHNN and CDR2 is SYGVQD (reference sequence). CDR3 loop: CASSFQGAGANVLTF. CDR3 in DNA: TGCGCCAGCAGTTTCCAGGGTGCTGGGGCCAACGTCCTGACTTTC.